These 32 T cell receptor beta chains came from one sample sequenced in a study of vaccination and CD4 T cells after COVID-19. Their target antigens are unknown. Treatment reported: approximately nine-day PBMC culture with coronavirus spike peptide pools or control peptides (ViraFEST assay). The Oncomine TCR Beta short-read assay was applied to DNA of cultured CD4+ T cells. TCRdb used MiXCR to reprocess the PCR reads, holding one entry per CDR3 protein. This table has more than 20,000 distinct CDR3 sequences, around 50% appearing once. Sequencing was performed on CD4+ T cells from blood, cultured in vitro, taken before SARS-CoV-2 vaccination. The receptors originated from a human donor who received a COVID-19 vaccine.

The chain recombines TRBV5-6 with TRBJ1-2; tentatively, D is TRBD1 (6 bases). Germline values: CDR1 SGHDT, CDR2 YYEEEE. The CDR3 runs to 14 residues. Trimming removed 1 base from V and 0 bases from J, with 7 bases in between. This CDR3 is CASSLRTANYGYTF. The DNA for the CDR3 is TGTGCCAGCAGCTTGAGGACAGCTAACTATGGCTACACCTTC.

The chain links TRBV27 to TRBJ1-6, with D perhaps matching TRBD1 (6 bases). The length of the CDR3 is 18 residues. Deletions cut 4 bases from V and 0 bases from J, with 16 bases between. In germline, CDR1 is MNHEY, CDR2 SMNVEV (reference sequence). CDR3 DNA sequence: TGTGCCAGCAGTTCGTTAGAGGGGGGAGGCTCCTATAATTCACCCCTCCACTTT. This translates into CASSSLEGGGSYNSPLHF.

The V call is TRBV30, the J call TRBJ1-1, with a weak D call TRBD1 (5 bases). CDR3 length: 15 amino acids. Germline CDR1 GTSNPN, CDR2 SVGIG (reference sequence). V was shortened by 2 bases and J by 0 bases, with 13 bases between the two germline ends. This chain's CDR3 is CAWSRIWGMNTEAFF. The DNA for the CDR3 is TGTGCCTGGAGTCGTATTTGGGGGATGAACACTGAAGCTTTCTTT. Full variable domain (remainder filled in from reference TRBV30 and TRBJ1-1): SQTIHQWPATLVQPVGSPLSLECTVEGTSNPNLYWYRQAAGRGLQLLFYSVGIGQISSEVPQNLSASRPQDRQFILSSKKLLLSDSGFYLCAWSRIWGMNTEAFFGQGTRLTVV.

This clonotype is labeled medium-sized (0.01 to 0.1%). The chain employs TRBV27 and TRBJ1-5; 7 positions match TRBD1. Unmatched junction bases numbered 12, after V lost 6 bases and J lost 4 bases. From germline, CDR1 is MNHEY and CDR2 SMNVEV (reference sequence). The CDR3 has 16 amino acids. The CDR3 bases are TGTGCCAGCAGCTCGACCGGGACAGAAACAAATCAGCCCCAGCATTTT. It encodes CASSSTGTETNQPQHF.

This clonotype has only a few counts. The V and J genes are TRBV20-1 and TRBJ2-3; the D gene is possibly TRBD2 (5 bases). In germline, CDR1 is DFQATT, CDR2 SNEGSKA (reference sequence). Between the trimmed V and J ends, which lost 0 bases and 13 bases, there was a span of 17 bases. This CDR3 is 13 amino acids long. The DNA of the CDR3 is TGCAGTGCTAGAGAGAGGGTTAGATACATGGAGTATTTT. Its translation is CSARERVRYMEYF.

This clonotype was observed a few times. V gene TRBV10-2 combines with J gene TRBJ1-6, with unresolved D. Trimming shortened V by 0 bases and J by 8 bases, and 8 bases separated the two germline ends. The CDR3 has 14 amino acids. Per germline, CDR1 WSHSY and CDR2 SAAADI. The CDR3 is CASSESMAHSPLHF. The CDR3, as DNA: TGCGCCAGCAGTGAGTCGATGGCTCATTCACCCCTCCACTTT.

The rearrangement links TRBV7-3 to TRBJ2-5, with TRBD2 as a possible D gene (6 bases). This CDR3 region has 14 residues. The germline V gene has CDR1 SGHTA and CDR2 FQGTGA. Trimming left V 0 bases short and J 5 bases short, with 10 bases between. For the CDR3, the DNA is TGTGCCAGCAGCTTAACTTATACTAGCGAGACCCAGTACTTC. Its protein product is CASSLTYTSETQYF. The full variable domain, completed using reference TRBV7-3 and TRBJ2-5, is GAGVSQTPSNKVTEKGKYVELRCDPISGHTALYWYRQSLGQGPEFLIYFQGTGAADDSGLPNDRFFAVRPEGSVSTLKIQRTERGDSAVYLCASSLTYTSETQYFGPGTRLLVL.

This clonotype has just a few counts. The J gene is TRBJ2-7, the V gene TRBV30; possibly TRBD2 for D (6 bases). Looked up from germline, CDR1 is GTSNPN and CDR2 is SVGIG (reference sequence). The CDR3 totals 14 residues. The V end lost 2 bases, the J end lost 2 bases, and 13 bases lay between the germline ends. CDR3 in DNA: TGTGCCTGGAGTATGGGGGGTTCGACCTACGAGCAGTACTTC. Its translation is CAWSMGGSTYEQYF.

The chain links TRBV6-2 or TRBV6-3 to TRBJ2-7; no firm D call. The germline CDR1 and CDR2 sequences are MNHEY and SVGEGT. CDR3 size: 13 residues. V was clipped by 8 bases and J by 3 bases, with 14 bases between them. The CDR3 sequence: CASGLGRNYEQYF. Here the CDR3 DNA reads TGTGCCAGCGGTTTAGGACGGAACTACGAGCAGTACTTC.

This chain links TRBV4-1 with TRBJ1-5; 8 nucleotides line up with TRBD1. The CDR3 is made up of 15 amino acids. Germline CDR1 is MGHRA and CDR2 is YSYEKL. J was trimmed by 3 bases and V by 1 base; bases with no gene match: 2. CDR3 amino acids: CASSQGTGYNQPQHF. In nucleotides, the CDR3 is TGCGCCAGCAGCCAAGGGACAGGGTACAATCAGCCCCAGCATTTT.

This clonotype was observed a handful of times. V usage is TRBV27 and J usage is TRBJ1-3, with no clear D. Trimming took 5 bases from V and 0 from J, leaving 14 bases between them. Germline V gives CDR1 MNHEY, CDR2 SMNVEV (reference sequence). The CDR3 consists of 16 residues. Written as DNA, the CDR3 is TGTGCCAGCAGTCTCACCCGGCAGCGCTCTGGAAACACCATATATTTT. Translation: CASSLTRQRSGNTIYF.

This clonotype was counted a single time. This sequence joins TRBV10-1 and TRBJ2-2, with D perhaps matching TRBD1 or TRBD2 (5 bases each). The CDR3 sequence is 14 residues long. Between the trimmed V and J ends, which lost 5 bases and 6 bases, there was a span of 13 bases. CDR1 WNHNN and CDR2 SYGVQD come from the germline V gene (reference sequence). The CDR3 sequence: CASSKDWGSGELFF. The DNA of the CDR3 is TGCGCCAGCAGTAAGGACTGGGGGTCCGGGGAGCTGTTTTTT.

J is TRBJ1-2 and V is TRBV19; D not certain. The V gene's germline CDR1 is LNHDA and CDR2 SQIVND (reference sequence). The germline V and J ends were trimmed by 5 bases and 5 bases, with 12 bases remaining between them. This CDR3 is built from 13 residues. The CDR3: CASSVPSSYGYTF. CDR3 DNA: TGTGCCAGTAGTGTGCCTAGCTCGTATGGCTACACCTTC.

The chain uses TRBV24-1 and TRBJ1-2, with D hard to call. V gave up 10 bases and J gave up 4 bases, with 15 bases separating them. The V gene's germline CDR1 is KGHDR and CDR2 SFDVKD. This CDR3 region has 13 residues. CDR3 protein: CATASRRSYGYTF. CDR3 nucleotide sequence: TGTGCCACTGCGTCCCGAAGAAGCTATGGCTACACCTTC.

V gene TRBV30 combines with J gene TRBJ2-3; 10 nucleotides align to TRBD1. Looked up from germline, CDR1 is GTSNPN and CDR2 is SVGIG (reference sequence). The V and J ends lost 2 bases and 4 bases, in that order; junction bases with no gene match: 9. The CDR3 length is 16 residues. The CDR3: CAWSQRTGGGSDTQYF. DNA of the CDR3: TGTGCCTGGAGTCAAAGGACAGGGGGTGGGTCAGATACGCAGTATTTT. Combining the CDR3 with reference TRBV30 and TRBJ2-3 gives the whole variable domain SQTIHQWPATLVQPVGSPLSLECTVEGTSNPNLYWYRQAAGRGLQLLFYSVGIGQISSEVPQNLSASRPQDRQFILSSKKLLLSDSGFYLCAWSQRTGGGSDTQYFGPGTRLTVL.

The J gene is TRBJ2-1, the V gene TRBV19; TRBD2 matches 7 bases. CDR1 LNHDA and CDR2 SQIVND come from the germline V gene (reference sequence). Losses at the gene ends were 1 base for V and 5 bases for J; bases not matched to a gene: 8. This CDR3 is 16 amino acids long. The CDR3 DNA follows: TGTGCCAGTAGTATAGTTCAAGCGGGGTCCCACAATGAGCAGTTCTTC. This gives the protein CASSIVQAGSHNEQFF.

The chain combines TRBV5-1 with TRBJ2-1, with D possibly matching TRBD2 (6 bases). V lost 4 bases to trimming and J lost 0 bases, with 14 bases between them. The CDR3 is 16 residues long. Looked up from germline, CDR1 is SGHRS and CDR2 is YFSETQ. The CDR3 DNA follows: TGCGCCAGCAGCCCTTTGGCGGGGAGCTCCTACAATGAGCAGTTCTTC. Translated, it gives CASSPLAGSSYNEQFF.

Written as DNA, the CDR3 is TGTGCCGGAACGACAGAAAAACTGTTTTTT. Its protein is CAGTTEKLFF. V gene TRBV2 combines with J gene TRBJ1-4; D gene unclear. From germline, CDR1 is SNHLY and CDR2 FYNNEI. V lost 11 bases, J lost 8 bases, and 9 bases lay in between. There are 10 residues in the CDR3. Together with reference TRBV2 and TRBJ1-4, the CDR3 gives the full variable domain: EPEVTQTPSHQVTQMGQEVILRCVPISNHLYFYWYRQILGQKVEFLVSFYNNEISEKSEIFDDQFSVERPDGSNFTLKIRSTKLEDSAMYFCAGTTEKLFFGSGTQLSVL.

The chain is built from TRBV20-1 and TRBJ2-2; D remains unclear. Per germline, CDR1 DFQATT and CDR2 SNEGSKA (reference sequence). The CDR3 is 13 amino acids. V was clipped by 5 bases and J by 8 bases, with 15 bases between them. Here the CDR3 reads CSAGGPRTGELFF. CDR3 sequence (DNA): TGCAGTGCTGGTGGACCGCGCACGGGGGAGCTGTTTTTT.

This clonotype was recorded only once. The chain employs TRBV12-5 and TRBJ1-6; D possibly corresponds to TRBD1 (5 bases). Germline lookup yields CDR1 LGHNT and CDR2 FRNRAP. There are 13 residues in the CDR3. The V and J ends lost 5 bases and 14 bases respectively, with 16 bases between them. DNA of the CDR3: TGTGCTAGTGGTCCTGGGGACGGCGTCACCCTCCACTTT. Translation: CASGPGDGVTLHF.

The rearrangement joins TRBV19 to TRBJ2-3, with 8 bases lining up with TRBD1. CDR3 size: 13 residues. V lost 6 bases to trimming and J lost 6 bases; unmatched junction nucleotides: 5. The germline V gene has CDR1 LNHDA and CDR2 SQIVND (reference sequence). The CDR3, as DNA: TGTGCCAGTAGGCCTACAGGGGGTGATACGCAGTATTTT. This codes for CASRPTGGDTQYF.

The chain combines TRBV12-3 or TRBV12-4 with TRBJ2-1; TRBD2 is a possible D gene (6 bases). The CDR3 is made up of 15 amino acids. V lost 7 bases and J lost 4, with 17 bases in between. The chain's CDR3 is CASTRAGGGYNEQFF. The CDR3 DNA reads TGTGCCAGCACCCGTGCCGGGGGAGGATACAATGAGCAGTTCTTC.

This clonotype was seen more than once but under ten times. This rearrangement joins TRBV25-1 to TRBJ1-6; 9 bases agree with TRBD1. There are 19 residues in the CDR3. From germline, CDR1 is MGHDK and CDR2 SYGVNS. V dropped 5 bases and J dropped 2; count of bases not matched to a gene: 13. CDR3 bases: TGTGCCAGCAGTTCCACTGAACCGGGACAGGGAGCCTATAATTCACCCCTCCACTTT. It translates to CASSSTEPGQGAYNSPLHF.

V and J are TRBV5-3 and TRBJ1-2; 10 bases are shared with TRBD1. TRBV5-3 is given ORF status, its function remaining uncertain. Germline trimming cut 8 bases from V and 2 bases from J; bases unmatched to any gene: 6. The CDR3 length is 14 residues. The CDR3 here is CASSKGQGNYGYTF. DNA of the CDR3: TGTGCCAGCAGCAAGGGACAGGGGAACTATGGCTACACCTTC.

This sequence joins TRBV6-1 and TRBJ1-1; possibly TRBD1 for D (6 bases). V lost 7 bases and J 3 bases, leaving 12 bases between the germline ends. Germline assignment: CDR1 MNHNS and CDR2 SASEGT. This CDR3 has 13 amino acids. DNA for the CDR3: TGTGCCAGCACCTGGGGGGGCGACACTGAAGCTTTCTTT. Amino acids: CASTWGGDTEAFF.

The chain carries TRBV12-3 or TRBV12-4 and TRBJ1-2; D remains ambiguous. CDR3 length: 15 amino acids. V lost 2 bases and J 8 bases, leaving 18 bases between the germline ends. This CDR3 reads CASSLIPSRGSGYTF. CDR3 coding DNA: TGTGCCAGCAGTTTAATCCCTTCTCGGGGATCCGGCTACACCTTC.

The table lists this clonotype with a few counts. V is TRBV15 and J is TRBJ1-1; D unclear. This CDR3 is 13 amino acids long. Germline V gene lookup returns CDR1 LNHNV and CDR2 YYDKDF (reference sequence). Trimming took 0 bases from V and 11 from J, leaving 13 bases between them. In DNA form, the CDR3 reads TGTGCCACCAGCAGAGATTACAAGGGAGTCGCTTTCTTT. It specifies CATSRDYKGVAFF.

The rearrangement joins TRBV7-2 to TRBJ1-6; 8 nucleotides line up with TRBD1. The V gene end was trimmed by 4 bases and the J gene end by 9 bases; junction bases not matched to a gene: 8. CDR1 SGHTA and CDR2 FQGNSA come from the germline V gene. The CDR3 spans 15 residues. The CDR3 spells CASSYYRGSGSPLHF. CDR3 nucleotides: TGTGCCAGCAGCTACTACAGGGGGAGCGGTTCACCCCTCCACTTT.

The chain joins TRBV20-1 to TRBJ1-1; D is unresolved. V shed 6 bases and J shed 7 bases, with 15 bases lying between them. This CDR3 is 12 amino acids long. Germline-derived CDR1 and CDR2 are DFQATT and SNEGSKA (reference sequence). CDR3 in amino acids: CSATGRPNEAFF. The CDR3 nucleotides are TGCAGTGCAACCGGCCGACCCAATGAAGCTTTCTTT.

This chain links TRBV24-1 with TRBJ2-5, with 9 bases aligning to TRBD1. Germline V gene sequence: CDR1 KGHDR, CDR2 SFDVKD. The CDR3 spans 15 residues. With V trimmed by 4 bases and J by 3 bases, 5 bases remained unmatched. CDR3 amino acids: CATSERTGVEETQYF. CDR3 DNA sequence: TGTGCCACCAGTGAACGGACAGGGGTAGAAGAGACCCAGTACTTC.

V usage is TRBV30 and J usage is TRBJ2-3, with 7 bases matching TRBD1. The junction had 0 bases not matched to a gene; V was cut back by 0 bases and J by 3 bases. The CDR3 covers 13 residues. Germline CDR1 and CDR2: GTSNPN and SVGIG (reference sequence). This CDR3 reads CAWSVQGTDTQYF. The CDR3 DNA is TGTGCCTGGAGTGTACAGGGGACAGATACGCAGTATTTT.

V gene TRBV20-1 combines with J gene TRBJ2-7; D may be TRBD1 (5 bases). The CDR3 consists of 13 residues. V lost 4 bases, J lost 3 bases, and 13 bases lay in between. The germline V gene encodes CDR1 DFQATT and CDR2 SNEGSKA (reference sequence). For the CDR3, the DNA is TGCAGTGCTAATCACAGGAGTAACTACGAGCAGTACTTC. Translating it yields CSANHRSNYEQYF.